These T cell receptor beta chains were read from a single sample in a study of spatial heterogeneity in lung cancer. MiXCR, applied by TCRdb to the 5' RACE reads, yields one record per CDR3 protein. The sample has about 21,000 distinct CDR3 sequences; more than 5% are singletons. Material: PBMCs, obtained at surgery. The receptors here all came from a male donor with early-stage non-small cell lung cancer. CDR3s include the opening cysteine and the closing phenylalanine or tryptophan. A D gene is named only where the DNA matches it firmly. The size entry is marked missing in some rows and otherwise reads once, few, many or a size class.

clone size,V gene,J gene,D gene,CDR3 protein,CDR3 DNA
.,TRBV7-9,TRBJ1-2,.,CASSLGDGFNYGYTF,TGTGCCAGCAGCTTAGGGGACGGATTTAACTATGGCTACACCTTC
many,TRBV24-1,TRBJ2-3,.,CATRALGTDTQYF,TGTGCCACCAGGGCATTAGGGACAGATACGCAGTATTTT
many,TRBV28,TRBJ2-7,TRBD1,CASSLTTGEAEQYF,TGTGCCAGCAGTTTAACGACAGGGGAGGCCGAGCAGTACTTC
.,TRBV19,TRBJ1-5,.,CASRPTGYSNQPQHF,TGTGCCAGTAGGCCAACAGGGTATAGCAATCAGCCCCAGCATTTT
few,TRBV7-9,TRBJ1-1,.,CASSLGLAKLSGTEAFF,TGTGCCAGCAGCTTAGGTTTGGCTAAACTTTCGGGCACTGAAGCTTTCTTT
many,TRBV20-1,TRBJ2-1,TRBD2,CSARPSGIYNEQFF,TGCAGTGCTAGACCTAGCGGGATTTACAATGAGCAGTTCTTC
many,TRBV5-1,TRBJ2-7,.,CASSPVHGQRDEQYF,TGCGCCAGCAGTCCAGTCCACGGGCAACGCGACGAGCAGTACTTC
medium-sized,TRBV29-1,TRBJ2-7,.,CSVTPGANEQYF,TGCAGCGTTACTCCGGGAGCAAACGAGCAGTACTTC
many,TRBV5-1,TRBJ2-1,TRBD1,CASSRQGVTYNEQFF,TGCGCCAGCAGTCGACAGGGGGTGACCTACAATGAGCAGTTCTTC
many,TRBV5-8,TRBJ1-5,.,CASSPPRGLSNQPQHF,TGTGCCAGCAGTCCGCCCAGAGGGCTTAGCAATCAGCCCCAGCATTTT
few,TRBV7-2,TRBJ2-7,TRBD1,CASSLSSDDRAKYF,TGTGCCAGCAGCTTAAGCTCAGACGACAGGGCAAAGTACTTC
many,TRBV20-1,TRBJ2-5,.,CSARKATSQETQYF,TGCAGTGCTAGGAAAGCGACCTCACAAGAGACCCAGTACTTC
many,TRBV5-1,TRBJ2-1,TRBD1,CASSLGQNSYNEQFF,TGCGCCAGCAGCCTGGGACAGAACTCCTACAATGAGCAGTTCTTC
many,TRBV9,TRBJ2-1,.,CASSVAGSNNEQFF,TGTGCCAGCAGCGTAGCCGGAAGCAACAATGAGCAGTTCTTC
many,TRBV4-3,TRBJ2-2,TRBD2,CASSPETSGAANTGELFF,TGCGCCAGCAGCCCAGAGACTAGCGGAGCGGCGAACACCGGGGAGCTGTTTTTT
many,TRBV12-3/TRBV12-4,TRBJ1-1,.,CASTLTANTEAFF,TGTGCCAGCACCCTGACTGCGAACACTGAAGCTTTCTTT
many,TRBV6-1,TRBJ2-5,.,CASGGRGSGQETQYF,TGTGCCAGCGGGGGCCGGGGTAGCGGGCAAGAGACCCAGTACTTC
many,TRBV18,TRBJ1-5,.,CASSHSDNQPQHF,TGTGCCAGCTCCCACAGCGACAATCAGCCCCAGCATTTT
medium-sized,TRBV5-6,TRBJ2-1,.,CASSLVGEQFF,TGTGCCAGCAGCCTGGTCGGGGAGCAGTTCTTC
many,TRBV6-2/TRBV6-3,TRBJ2-1,TRBD2,CASRPRTSGTPWEQFF,TGTGCCAGCAGACCTCGGACTAGCGGGACCCCCTGGGAGCAGTTCTTC
medium-sized,TRBV28,TRBJ2-7,TRBD2,CASSPRASGQYF,TGTGCCAGCAGCCCCCGGGCTAGCGGGCAGTACTTC
many,TRBV15,TRBJ2-1,.,CATSRDLGSEYNEQFF,TGTGCCACCAGCAGAGATCTAGGGAGTGAGTACAATGAGCAGTTCTTC
many,TRBV5-1,TRBJ2-7,.,CASSLAPNEQYF,TGCGCCAGCAGCTTGGCCCCCAACGAGCAGTACTTC
many,TRBV4-2,TRBJ2-1,TRBD2,CASSRSQGGSNEQFF,TGTGCCAGCAGCCGCTCCCAGGGAGGGAGCAATGAGCAGTTCTTC
many,TRBV29-1,TRBJ2-6,.,CSVVSLKRSGANVLTF,TGCAGCGTTGTGAGCCTTAAGAGATCTGGGGCCAACGTCCTGACTTTC
many,TRBV11-2,TRBJ2-3,TRBD1,CASRPGQNTDTQYF,TGTGCCAGCAGACCGGGACAGAATACAGATACGCAGTATTTT
many,TRBV5-1,TRBJ2-2,.,CASSAFGTGELFF,TGCGCCAGCAGCGCATTCGGTACCGGGGAGCTGTTTTTT
many,TRBV19,TRBJ1-5,TRBD1,CASSIRDSPNQPQHF,TGTGCCAGTAGTATCCGGGACAGTCCCAATCAGCCCCAGCATTTT
many,TRBV6-5,TRBJ1-1,.,CASSQTALPMNTEAFF,TGTGCCAGCAGTCAGACAGCCCTCCCCATGAACACTGAAGCTTTCTTT
few,TRBV5-6,TRBJ2-7,.,CASSAQYEQYF,TGTGCCAGCAGCGCCCAATACGAGCAGTACTTC
few,TRBV12-3/TRBV12-4,TRBJ2-1,.,CASIFRWSSYNEQFF,TGTGCCAGCATCTTCAGGTGGAGCTCCTACAATGAGCAGTTCTTC
many,TRBV19,TRBJ2-5,.,CASHPKGGQLRAQETQYF,TGTGCCAGCCATCCCAAAGGGGGACAACTAAGGGCCCAAGAGACCCAGTACTTC
many,TRBV24-1,TRBJ2-4,TRBD2,CATSETGSGRENIQYF,TGTGCCACCAGTGAAACTGGAAGTGGGAGGGAAAACATTCAGTACTTC
.,TRBV18,TRBJ2-5,TRBD2,CASSKRTSEGETQYF,TGTGCCAGCTCAAAACGGACTAGCGAGGGAGAGACCCAGTACTTC
many,TRBV6-5,TRBJ2-6,.,CASSFSLGAGANVLTF,TGTGCCAGCAGTTTCTCCCTGGGGGCCGGGGCCAACGTCCTGACTTTC
many,TRBV6-5,TRBJ1-4,.,CASSYSGTTTNEKLFF,TGTGCCAGCAGTTACTCTGGCACAACAACTAATGAAAAACTGTTTTTT
many,TRBV5-5,TRBJ2-7,.,CASSLEDFYYEQYF,TGTGCCAGCAGCTTGGAGGACTTTTACTACGAGCAGTACTTC
.,TRBV7-2,TRBJ2-3,.,CASSYYVLETDTQYF,TGTGCCAGCAGCTATTACGTACTAGAAACAGATACGCAGTATTTT
many,TRBV4-2,TRBJ2-3,.,CASSQVQRRESDTQYF,TGTGCCAGCAGCCAAGTTCAGCGCCGGGAGTCAGATACGCAGTATTTT
many,TRBV23-1,TRBJ2-4,.,CASQWGRGLAKNIQYF,TGCGCCAGCCAGTGGGGTAGGGGACTAGCCAAAAACATTCAGTACTTC
.,TRBV28,TRBJ2-7,TRBD1,CASSPTGNYEQYF,TGTGCCAGCAGTCCGACAGGGAACTACGAGCAGTACTTC
many,TRBV10-3,TRBJ2-5,.,CAISEETDETQYF,TGTGCCATCAGTGAGGAGACAGACGAGACCCAGTACTTC
many,TRBV24-1,TRBJ1-1,.,CATSDMTEAFF,TGTGCCACCAGTGATATGACTGAAGCTTTCTTT
many,TRBV6-5,TRBJ2-7,TRBD2,CASSYVGSGGTEQYF,TGTGCCAGCAGTTACGTGGGTAGCGGGGGAACCGAGCAGTACTTC
.,TRBV29-1,TRBJ2-5,.,CSVADPGQQKGAQYF,TGCAGCGTTGCAGACCCCGGACAGCAGAAAGGGGCCCAGTACTTC
once,TRBV5-1,TRBJ2-1,TRBD2,CASSSTSGTWNEQFF,TGCGCCAGCAGCTCGACTAGCGGGACATGGAATGAGCAGTTCTTC
many,TRBV18,TRBJ2-1,TRBD1,CASSPGGQGGNEQFF,TGTGCCAGCTCACCAGGGGGACAGGGCGGCAATGAGCAGTTCTTC
few,TRBV20-1,TRBJ2-3,.,CSARGPRADTQYF,TGCAGTGCTAGAGGCCCACGGGCAGATACGCAGTATTTT
few,TRBV12-3/TRBV12-4,TRBJ2-2,.,CASRREGGTGELFF,TGTGCCAGCCGGAGGGAAGGTGGTACCGGGGAGCTGTTTTTT
many,TRBV5-1,TRBJ2-6,.,CASSFGRTLSGANVLTF,TGCGCCAGCAGCTTTGGCAGGACCCTCTCTGGGGCCAACGTCCTGACTTTC
many,TRBV7-9,TRBJ1-4,TRBD1,CASSSQTGNDEKLFF,TGTGCCAGCAGCTCACAGACAGGGAACGATGAAAAACTGTTTTTT
many,TRBV20-1,TRBJ2-1,TRBD2,CSARGPVLAGVNEQFF,TGCAGTGCTAGAGGCCCAGTACTAGCGGGAGTAAATGAGCAGTTCTTC
.,TRBV12-3/TRBV12-4,TRBJ2-7,TRBD1,CASSFAGGYEQYF,TGTGCCAGCAGTTTTGCAGGGGGCTACGAGCAGTACTTC
many,TRBV28,TRBJ2-2,TRBD1,CASRGQGANTGELFF,TGTGCCAGCAGAGGACAGGGCGCGAACACCGGGGAGCTGTTTTTT
many,TRBV7-6,TRBJ2-5,.,CASSLVAGTETQYF,TGTGCCAGCAGCTTAGTGGCGGGGACGGAGACCCAGTACTTC